This entry is about one T cell receptor beta chain. Unmatched junction bases numbered 7, after V lost 3 bases and J lost 2 bases. The length of the CDR3 is 15 residues. CDR1 and CDR2 from the germline V gene are SGDLS and YYNGEE. The data were obtained in a study of T cell responses to AZD1222 COVID-19 vaccine. Sequencing was performed with immunoSEQ multiplex PCR; in TCRdb, only in-frame clones are kept and a portion is missing. The sample gives around 120,000 clones, 88% of which show up once; just over 3.5% is in the top ten. The input for sequencing was peripheral blood, taken 28 days after the second AZD1222 dose. The chain is built from TRBV9 and TRBJ1-2; TRBD1 matches 7 bases. The sequence came from an adult who received the AZD1222 COVID-19 vaccine. The CDR3 coding sequence is TGTGCCAGCAGCGGATACTCACAGGGGAACTATGGCTACACCTTC. Protein sequence: CASSGYSQGNYGYTF.